Below are 29 T cell receptor beta chains sequenced from a single sample in a study of control samples from healthy donors and cancer patients. Measured with immunoSEQ multiplex PCR; TCRdb has only the in-frame clones, and not every one. The sample shows 100,000 to 150,000 clones, roughly 88% of them seen only once. Sequencing used blood. Every receptor here comes from a middle-aged man in good health.

The rearrangement joins TRBV7-9 to TRBJ1-2; 7 positions match TRBD1. V lost 7 bases to trimming and J lost 0 bases; unmatched junction nucleotides: 11. Germline CDR1 is SEHNR and CDR2 is FQNEAQ (reference sequence). The CDR3 extends over 16 amino acids. The CDR3 bases are TGTGCCAGCACCGGGACAGCGTCCCGATCTAACTATGGCTACACCTTC. It encodes CASTGTASRSNYGYTF. The whole variable domain, filled in from reference TRBV7-9 and TRBJ1-2, reads DTGVSQNPRHKITKRGQNVTFRCDPISEHNRLYWYRQTLGQGPEFLTYFQNEAQLEKSRLLSDRFSAERPKGSFSTLEIQRTEQGDSAMYLCASTGTASRSNYGYTFGSGTRLTVV.

V is TRBV2 and J is TRBJ1-3; TRBD1 matches at 8 bases. Germline CDR1 is SNHLY and CDR2 is FYNNEI. There are 15 residues in the CDR3. Trimming took 7 bases from V and 2 from J; bases not matched to a gene: 7. The chain's CDR3 is CASKIGQGTGNTIYF. The CDR3 DNA sequence: TGTGCCAGCAAGATAGGACAGGGCACTGGAAACACCATATATTTT.

This chain uses TRBV5-8 with TRBJ2-3; D unclear. With 8 bases removed from V and 0 bases from J, the gap between germline ends came to 16 bases. The CDR3 runs to 15 residues. The germline gives CDR1 SGHTS, CDR2 YDEGEE. The CDR3 region has the DNA TGTGCCAGTAGTCCGCGTACCTCTAGCACAGATACGCAGTATTTT. This sequence encodes CASSPRTSSTDTQYF.

This rearrangement joins TRBV10-3 to TRBJ2-7, with D uncertain. The CDR3 totals 14 residues. V was clipped by 6 bases and J by 3 bases, with 15 bases between them. CDR1 and CDR2 (germline): ENHRY, SYGVKD. The CDR3 sequence: CAIRGKSSSYEQYF. The CDR3 region has the DNA TGTGCCATCAGAGGGAAGAGTAGTAGCTACGAGCAGTACTTC.

V usage is TRBV2 and J usage is TRBJ1-1, with 10 bases that match TRBD1. Germline CDR1 reads SNHLY; CDR2 reads FYNNEI. The CDR3 contains 16 residues. V gave up 6 bases and J gave up 5 bases; unmatched junction bases: 12. The CDR3 sequence: CASSQGTGAGLTEAFF. DNA of the CDR3: TGTGCCAGCAGCCAAGGGACAGGGGCGGGTCTAACTGAAGCTTTCTTT.

The V gene is TRBV20-1, the J gene TRBJ2-5; D unclear. CDR1 and CDR2 from the germline V gene are DFQATT and SNEGSKA (reference sequence). V was shortened by 3 bases and J by 5 bases, with 10 bases between the two germline ends. This CDR3 spans 12 amino acids. The CDR3, as DNA: TGCAGTGCTAGTGATGTCGTCGAGACCCAGTACTTC. Translating it yields CSASDVVETQYF.

The chain recombines TRBV29-1 with TRBJ2-2; TRBD1 matches at 8 bases. Germline CDR1 SQVTM, CDR2 ANQGSEA. The CDR3 covers 15 residues. Germline trimming cut 4 bases from V and 4 bases from J; bases unmatched to any gene: 8. In nucleotides, the CDR3 is TGCAGCGTTGGAAGGACAGGGTCCGGCACCGGGGAGCTGTTTTTT. Amino acid sequence: CSVGRTGSGTGELFF.

The chain has TRBV7-2 and TRBJ1-5; 7 bases are shared with TRBD1. The CDR3 is 15 residues long. CDR1 is SGHTA, CDR2 FQGNSA, per germline. V lost 2 bases to trimming and J lost 6 bases; unmatched junction nucleotides: 7. The CDR3 protein is CASSLREGAGQPQHF. DNA for the CDR3: TGTGCCAGCAGCTTAAGGGAGGGGGCTGGTCAGCCCCAGCATTTT. Using reference TRBV7-2 and TRBJ1-5 for the parts outside the CDR3, the full variable domain is GAGVSQSPSNKVTEKGKDVELRCDPISGHTALYWYRQSLGQGLEFLIYFQGNSAPDKSGLPSDRFSAERTGGSVSTLTIQRTQQEDSAVYLCASSLREGAGQPQHFGDGTRLSIL.

In its sample, this clone was seen a few times. The J gene is TRBJ2-7, the V gene TRBV18; D is perhaps TRBD2 (6 bases). This CDR3 has 13 amino acids. The germline CDR1 and CDR2 sequences are KGHSH and LQKENI. V lost 6 bases and J lost 4, with 13 bases in between. The DNA for the CDR3 is TGTGCCAGCTCGTGGGGGGACGGGTACGAGCAGTACTTC. This sequence encodes CASSWGDGYEQYF.

V and J are TRBV4-2 and TRBJ1-2; TRBD1 matches at 12 bases. Germline V gene sequence: CDR1 LGHNA, CDR2 YNFKEQ. With V trimmed by 0 bases and J by 5 bases, 4 bases remained unmatched. The CDR3 is 16 amino acids. The CDR3: CASSQDGDRGRYGYTF. Written as DNA, the CDR3 is TGTGCCAGCAGCCAAGACGGGGACAGGGGGCGATATGGCTACACCTTC.

A few counts support this clone. This chain uses TRBV4-1 with TRBJ2-5; TRBD1 matches at 8 bases. This CDR3 has 15 amino acids. With V trimmed by 0 bases and J by 4 bases, 4 bases remained unmatched. The germline V gene encodes CDR1 MGHRA and CDR2 YSYEKL. Here the CDR3 reads CASSQDLTGVETQYF. The CDR3 region has the DNA TGCGCCAGCAGCCAAGATCTGACAGGGGTAGAGACCCAGTACTTC.

The gene calls are TRBV6-5 and TRBJ1-3, with TRBD1 as a possible D gene (5 bases). This CDR3 contains 14 residues. V was cut by 6 bases and J by 4 bases, with 13 bases left in between. Germline V gene sequence: CDR1 MNHEY, CDR2 SVGAGI. Written as DNA, the CDR3 is TGTGCCAGCAGGAACTGGGGACCAGGAAACACCATATATTTT. Protein product: CASRNWGPGNTIYF.

The chain recombines TRBV7-2 with TRBJ1-5; possibly TRBD1 for D (5 bases). V was trimmed by 2 bases and J by 6 bases, leaving 17 bases between them. CDR1 SGHTA and CDR2 FQGNSA come from the germline V gene. The CDR3 is 16 amino acids. The chain's CDR3 is CASSLHRGRSGQPQHF. CDR3 nucleotide sequence: TGTGCCAGCAGCTTACACCGGGGGAGGTCGGGTCAGCCCCAGCATTTT.

The chain links TRBV7-8 to TRBJ2-2; the match to TRBD2 covers 7 bases. The germline CDR1 and CDR2 sequences are SGHVS and FQNEAQ. The CDR3 loop spans 14 amino acids. Trimming at V came to 8 bases and at J to 5 bases, leaving 8 bases not matched to a gene. Written as DNA, the CDR3 is TGTGCCAGCCTAGCGGTTTTGGTTACCGGGGAGCTGTTTTTT. Translation: CASLAVLVTGELFF.

The table lists this clone with a count of one. This chain connects TRBV27 to TRBJ2-5; the match to TRBD1 covers 7 bases. This CDR3 is built from 14 residues. From germline, CDR1 is MNHEY and CDR2 SMNVEV (reference sequence). Trimming cost V 5 bases and J 1 base; bases outside gene matches: 4. The CDR3 bases are TGTGCCAGCAGTCCAGGGACAGTCCAAGAGACCCAGTACTTC. It specifies CASSPGTVQETQYF.

The V and J genes are TRBV28 and TRBJ2-4; the match to TRBD2 covers 7 bases. CDR3 length: 15 residues. Germline V lookup: CDR1 MDHEN, CDR2 SYDVKM. The V gene end was trimmed by 8 bases and the J gene end by 0 bases; junction bases not matched to a gene: 7. The CDR3 DNA sequence: TGTGCCAGCCAAGCGGGGAACGTAGCCAAAAACATTCAGTACTTC. As protein: CASQAGNVAKNIQYF.

In DNA, the CDR3 is TGTGCCTGGGACAGGACTAGCGGAGCGGAGACCCAGTACTTC. Its protein is CAWDRTSGAETQYF. The genes are TRBV30 and TRBJ2-5; 10 nucleotides align to TRBD2. Per the germline V gene, CDR1 is GTSNPN and CDR2 is SVGIG (reference sequence). V trimming: 5 bases; J trimming: 5 bases; junction bases outside the gene matches: 8. The CDR3 runs to 14 residues.

This clone occurred a few times. The chain couples TRBV4-1 to TRBJ1-2; D remains unclear. The CDR3 contains 14 residues. V shed 1 base and J shed 2 bases, with 8 bases lying between them. Germline lookup yields CDR1 MGHRA and CDR2 YSYEKL. The CDR3 nucleotides are TGCGCCAGCAGCCAAGTATCAGCGAACTATGGCTACACCTTC. Residues: CASSQVSANYGYTF.

The chain links TRBV10-3 to TRBJ2-1; 9 bases agree with TRBD1. The CDR3 is 11 amino acids. V trimming: 6 bases; J trimming: 15 bases; junction bases outside the gene matches: 6. Germline CDR1 ENHRY, CDR2 SYGVKD. CDR3 DNA sequence: TGTGCCATCAGCGAACAGGGGGCGCCGTTCTTC. Encoded protein: CAISEQGAPFF.

CDR3 amino acids: CATSDLYRGGGYTF. CDR3 in DNA: TGTGCCACCAGTGATTTGTACAGGGGAGGTGGCTACACCTTC. The chain links TRBV24-1 to TRBJ1-2; TRBD1 matches at 7 bases. Germline loops: CDR1 KGHDR, CDR2 SFDVKD. The length of the CDR3 is 14 residues. The V and J ends lost 0 bases and 7 bases, in that order; junction bases with no gene match: 4.

The chain joins TRBV5-4 to TRBJ2-1; TRBD2 agrees at 9 bases. There are 15 residues in the CDR3. From germline, CDR1 is SGHNT and CDR2 YYREEE (reference sequence). V lost 2 bases to trimming and J lost 7 bases; unmatched junction nucleotides: 7. The CDR3 loop is CASSLPGLAPNEQFF. In DNA, the CDR3 is TGTGCCAGCAGCTTACCGGGACTAGCTCCTAATGAGCAGTTCTTC.

CDR3 in DNA: TGTGCCAGCAGCCAAGACAGCCCGGCAGGGGGCGAAAAACTGTTTTTT. As protein: CASSQDSPAGGEKLFF. V and J are TRBV4-2 and TRBJ1-4, with 8 bases fitting TRBD1. V was clipped by 0 bases and J by 8 bases; unmatched bases: 8. This CDR3 region has 16 residues. The germline CDR1 and CDR2 sequences are LGHNA and YNFKEQ.

The chain uses TRBV10-2 and TRBJ1-3; D is unresolved. V was cut by 8 bases and J by 0 bases, with 8 bases left in between. The CDR3 loop spans 13 amino acids. From germline, CDR1 is WSHSY and CDR2 SAAADI. In nucleotides, the CDR3 is TGCGCCAGCCGGACTGACTCTGGAAACACCATATATTTT. The encoded protein is CASRTDSGNTIYF.

This chain connects TRBV30 to TRBJ1-5; TRBD1 aligns across 7 bases. CDR1 and CDR2 (germline): GTSNPN, SVGIG (reference sequence). V was pared by 7 bases and J by 9 bases, with 18 bases of the junction left unmatched. The CDR3 sequence is 15 residues long. The CDR3 here is CAFKNQGQPNGPQHF. The CDR3 bases are TGTGCCTTTAAAAACCAGGGACAGCCAAATGGGCCCCAGCATTTT.

The genes are TRBV10-2 and TRBJ1-6; D unresolved. This CDR3 comprises 13 residues. Germline CDR1 and CDR2: WSHSY and SAAADI. The V end lost 3 bases, the J end lost 10 bases, and 10 bases lay between the germline ends. Written as DNA, the CDR3 is TGCGCCAGCAGTGACGGTACCAGATCACCCCTCCACTTT. Amino acid sequence: CASSDGTRSPLHF.

This sequence joins TRBV27 and TRBJ1-1; 7 positions match TRBD1. V trimming: 7 bases; J trimming: 5 bases; junction bases outside the gene matches: 7. The CDR3 extends over 13 amino acids. Germline assignment: CDR1 MNHEY and CDR2 SMNVEV (reference sequence). As DNA, the CDR3 is TGTGCCAGCAAGGGGGCGCCGGAAACTGAAGCTTTCTTT. Translated: CASKGAPETEAFF.

This clone was seen only once. This sequence joins TRBV21-1 and TRBJ2-2; the D call in the table, TRBD2, was not verified against the DNA. TRBV21-1 is shown as a pseudogene. This CDR3 contains 23 residues. CDR3 amino acids: CASSSRMLPGLAGGRSNTGELFF. The CDR3 DNA reads TGTGCCAGCAGCTCTCGTATGCTACCGGGACTAGCGGGGGGGCGGTCTAACACCGGGGAGCTGTTTTTT.

The chain couples TRBV6-5 to TRBJ1-2; the match to TRBD1 covers 9 bases. V dropped 7 bases and J dropped 1; count of bases not matched to a gene: 7. The CDR3 is 15 amino acids. Looked up from germline, CDR1 is MNHEY and CDR2 is SVGAGI. This CDR3 reads CASKNRDRDNYGYTF. CDR3 nucleotides: TGTGCCAGCAAAAACCGGGACAGGGATAACTATGGCTACACCTTC.

Comments on this clone: Other DNA sequences in the same sample also yield this CDR3. In DNA, the CDR3 is TGCGCCAGCAGCTTGGTTCCGGGTGGTGAGCAGTACTTC. Translating it yields CASSLVPGGEQYF. The rearrangement links TRBV5-1 to TRBJ2-7, with D hard to call. V shed 0 bases and J shed 7 bases, with 11 bases lying between them. Germline V gives CDR1 SGHRS, CDR2 YFSETQ. This CDR3 region has 13 residues.